The 21 T cell receptor beta chains in this list originate from one sample, sequenced in a study of T cells after yellow fever vaccination. TCRdb re-derived calls from the 5' RACE reads in MiXCR, one entry per CDR3 protein. The repertoire holds 150,000 to 200,000 distinct CDR3 sequences, with 8% to 13% as singletons. The source material was CD8+ T cells sorted from PBMCs, sampled 15 days after the yellow fever booster vaccination. The receptors come from a man aged 18 to 30 who received the YFV17D yellow fever vaccine.

This clonotype came up a few times. The rearrangement links TRBV5-1 to TRBJ2-7; D not resolved. Germline V lookup: CDR1 SGHRS, CDR2 YFSETQ. Trimming removed 0 bases from V and 4 bases from J, with 8 bases in between. This CDR3 region has 13 residues. CDR3 protein: CASSLVFGYEQYF. The CDR3 DNA is TGCGCCAGCAGCTTGGTTTTCGGGTACGAGCAGTACTTC.

The J gene is TRBJ2-5, the V gene TRBV25-1, with TRBD2 identical over 8 bases. Germline V gene lookup returns CDR1 MGHDK and CDR2 SYGVNS. The CDR3 extends over 17 amino acids. V was clipped by 1 base and J by 5 bases; unmatched bases: 12. The CDR3 protein is CASSELGISGAGETQYF. The CDR3 DNA reads as TGTGCCAGCAGTGAATTGGGTATTAGCGGGGCCGGGGAGACCCAGTACTTC.

Ten or more counts support this clonotype. The chain joins TRBV5-1 to TRBJ1-1; D gene unclear. V lost 0 bases and J 8 bases, leaving 5 bases between the germline ends. The CDR3 is 11 amino acids. Germline V gives CDR1 SGHRS, CDR2 YFSETQ. The CDR3 sequence: CASSLGQEAFF. CDR3 nucleotide sequence: TGCGCCAGCAGCTTGGGTCAGGAAGCTTTCTTT.

This clonotype was seen more than once but under ten times. This chain connects TRBV18 to TRBJ2-2; 11 bases are a match to TRBD1. V was clipped by 2 bases and J by 3 bases; unmatched bases: 14. The CDR3 sequence is 20 residues long. Germline CDR1 KGHSH, CDR2 LQKENI. CDR3 residues: CASSPGQGALVAEHTGELFF. In DNA form, the CDR3 reads TGTGCCAGCTCACCAGGACAGGGGGCGTTGGTAGCGGAGCACACCGGGGAGCTGTTTTTT.

In this sample, this clonotype turned up many times. The V and J genes are TRBV18 and TRBJ2-7; D may be TRBD1 or TRBD2 (5 bases each). The ends were cut back, 3 bases at V and 2 bases at J, with 11 bases in the middle. CDR3 length equals 14 residues. From germline, CDR1 is KGHSH and CDR2 LQKENI. CDR3 DNA: TGTGCCAGCTCACCCCGGGACCTCCCCTACGAGCAGTACTTC. Amino acid sequence: CASSPRDLPYEQYF.

The chain has TRBV28 and TRBJ2-5, with D perhaps TRBD1 (5 bases). There are 15 residues in the CDR3. The V gene lost 6 bases and the J gene lost 5 bases, with 19 bases spanning the gap. Germline values: CDR1 MDHEN, CDR2 SYDVKM. In DNA, the CDR3 is TGTGCCAGCAGCCCAGGCACAGGAACGTTGGAGACCCAGTACTTC. As protein: CASSPGTGTLETQYF.

The chain uses TRBV4-1 and TRBJ2-1; D not certain. This CDR3 spans 13 amino acids. Germline CDR1 MGHRA, CDR2 YSYEKL. V shed 4 bases and J shed 6 bases, with 10 bases lying between them. Written as DNA, the CDR3 is TGCGCCAGCAGCCCTGAATCTAGCAATGAGCAGTTCTTC. Translated, it gives CASSPESSNEQFF.

This clonotype was found many times. The chain has TRBV4-3 and TRBJ2-1; 9 nucleotides line up with TRBD2. The CDR3 contains 17 residues. Trimming removed 0 bases from V and 3 bases from J; junction bases left unmatched: 6. The V gene's germline CDR1 is LGHNA and CDR2 YSLEER. CDR3 nucleotide sequence: TGCGCCAGCAGCCAAGATGGGCGGGGGGGCGTCTACAATGAGCAGTTCTTC. This sequence encodes CASSQDGRGGVYNEQFF.

This clonotype was detected only a few times. V and J are TRBV19 and TRBJ2-7; 8 bases are a match to TRBD1. Germline V gene lookup returns CDR1 LNHDA and CDR2 SQIVND (reference sequence). With 4 bases clipped from V and 4 bases from J, the junction kept 6 bases outside the gene matches. The CDR3 has 14 amino acids. The CDR3: CASSTETGEYEQYF. CDR3 in DNA: TGTGCCAGTAGTACGGAGACAGGGGAATACGAGCAGTACTTC.

The chain uses TRBV14 and TRBJ2-5, with D possibly being TRBD2 (6 bases). Germline CDR1 reads SGHDN; CDR2 reads FVKESK. The CDR3 length is 15 residues. Trimming took 0 bases from V and 0 from J, leaving 8 bases between them. For the CDR3, the DNA is TGTGCCAGCAGCCAAGATTGGGGGGACCAAGAGACCCAGTACTTC. Encoded protein: CASSQDWGDQETQYF.

This chain connects TRBV19 to TRBJ1-1; weak D call: TRBD1 (5 bases). V was pared by 7 bases and J by 4 bases, with 10 bases between. The CDR3 runs to 12 residues. CDR1 is LNHDA, CDR2 SQIVND, per germline (reference sequence). CDR3 DNA: TGTGCCAGTATCCAAGGGGCCACTGAAGCTTTCTTT. Its protein product is CASIQGATEAFF.

This clonotype was counted between two and nine times. The chain recombines TRBV6-2 or TRBV6-3 with TRBJ1-5; D is perhaps TRBD1 (5 bases). The V end lost 3 bases, the J end lost 3 bases, and 9 bases lay between the germline ends. The CDR3 loop spans 14 amino acids. Germline V gene lookup returns CDR1 MNHEY and CDR2 SVGEGT. The chain's CDR3 is CASSYTGYNQPQHF. DNA of the CDR3: TGTGCCAGCAGTTATACAGGCTACAATCAGCCCCAGCATTTT.

This CDR3 is CAISNRTSGGVTDTQYF. Written as DNA, the CDR3 is TGTGCCATCAGCAACAGGACTAGCGGGGGCGTCACAGATACGCAGTATTTT. The J gene is TRBJ2-3, the V gene TRBV10-3, with 13 bases matching TRBD2. This CDR3 is built from 17 residues. Germline V CDR1 and CDR2: ENHRY, SYGVKD. The V and J ends lost 6 bases and 2 bases, in that order; junction bases with no gene match: 8.

The gene calls are TRBV7-2 and TRBJ2-4; TRBD1 aligns across 9 bases. The V gene's germline CDR1 is SGHTA and CDR2 FQGNSA. The V gene end was trimmed by 4 bases and the J gene end by 0 bases; junction bases not matched to a gene: 4. This CDR3 spans 16 amino acids. The CDR3 region is CASSSWDRAAKNIQYF. The CDR3 nucleotides are TGTGCCAGCAGCTCCTGGGACAGGGCAGCCAAAAACATTCAGTACTTC.

The table lists this clonotype with a few counts. The chain recombines TRBV9 with TRBJ2-7, with a possible D match to TRBD1 (6 bases). The CDR3 loop spans 14 amino acids. Germline loops: CDR1 SGDLS, CDR2 YYNGEE. V was pared by 4 bases and J by 5 bases, with 16 bases between. The CDR3 spells CASSPPGAQDEQYF. In nucleotides, the CDR3 is TGTGCCAGCAGCCCACCAGGGGCCCAGGACGAGCAGTACTTC.

The chain recombines TRBV6-5 with TRBJ1-5; D is uncertain. Germline CDR1 reads MNHEY; CDR2 reads SVGAGI. V was cut by 4 bases and J by 1 base, with 17 bases left in between. This CDR3 spans 17 amino acids. The DNA of the CDR3 is TGTGCCAGCAGTTCGCACTGGGGAAGAATAAGCAATCAGCCCCAGCATTTT. Protein sequence: CASSSHWGRISNQPQHF.

This clonotype was picked up a small number of times. This chain connects TRBV29-1 to TRBJ2-7, with a weak D call TRBD1 (6 bases). Germline V gene sequence: CDR1 SQVTM, CDR2 ANQGSEA. V dropped 2 bases and J dropped 2 bases, with 10 bases sitting between them. CDR3 length: 13 amino acids. The CDR3 nucleotides read TGCAGCGTTGAAACAGGGACCCCCTACGAGCAGTACTTC. It codes for CSVETGTPYEQYF.

This clonotype showed up many times. This chain joins TRBV6-1 and TRBJ1-6; 7 bases map to TRBD1. CDR1 and CDR2 (germline): MNHNS, SASEGT. The V and J ends lost 11 bases and 5 bases, in that order; junction bases with no gene match: 6. This CDR3 spans 13 amino acids. The CDR3, as DNA: TGTGCCGGGGGACAGCCTGATAATTCACCCCTCCACTTT. Its protein is CAGGQPDNSPLHF.

This clonotype was counted a few times. The chain couples TRBV6-9 to TRBJ1-6, with D perhaps TRBD1 (5 bases). The germline V gene has CDR1 MNHGY and CDR2 SVAAGI. Trimming cost V 7 bases and J 6 bases, with 16 bases left between them. This CDR3 comprises 15 residues. Here the CDR3 reads CASKKSFGGNSPLHF. CDR3 DNA sequence: TGTGCCAGCAAAAAGAGTTTCGGGGGTAATTCACCCCTCCACTTT.

This clonotype was picked up a small number of times. The chain recombines TRBV30 with TRBJ2-3; maybe TRBD1 (6 bases). The CDR3 length is 21 residues. The V end lost 2 bases, the J end lost 4 bases, and 34 bases lay between the germline ends. From germline, CDR1 is GTSNPN and CDR2 SVGIG (reference sequence). The CDR3 DNA sequence: TGTGCCTGGAGTCCGTCTCCCGAGGACAGCCGGAGTTTAGCGTACCCAGATACGCAGTATTTT. Its protein product is CAWSPSPEDSRSLAYPDTQYF. Looking up the rest from reference TRBV30 and TRBJ2-3 gives the full variable domain: SQTIHQWPATLVQPVGSPLSLECTVEGTSNPNLYWYRQAAGRGLQLLFYSVGIGQISSEVPQNLSASRPQDRQFILSSKKLLLSDSGFYLCAWSPSPEDSRSLAYPDTQYFGPGTRLTVL.

J is TRBJ2-5 and V is TRBV4-2; 10 nucleotides align to TRBD2. Unmatched junction bases numbered 7, after V lost 4 bases and J lost 2 bases. The CDR3 totals 16 residues. CDR1 is LGHNA and CDR2 is YNFKEQ in the germline V gene. The CDR3, as DNA: TGTGCCAGCAGCCCAGCTAGCGGGAGATCTCAAGAGACCCAGTACTTC. It yields the protein CASSPASGRSQETQYF.